One sample yielded the 19 T cell receptor beta chains listed below, sequenced in a study of CD8+ T cells in alopecia areata. RNA was extracted and reverse transcribed into cDNA as the sequencing template. Profiled with immunoSEQ multiplex PCR; TCRdb holds only in-frame clones, not every one. Found here are roughly 150,000 clones, approximately 60% of them singletons; the top ten hold 4% to 5.5%. Sequences were obtained from CD4+ T cells sorted from blood. The source is a human donor in good health.

This clone was detected a few times. This rearrangement joins TRBV25-1 to TRBJ2-7; no clear D gene. CDR1 is MGHDK, CDR2 SYGVNS, per germline. There are 11 residues in the CDR3. V lost 2 bases and J lost 5, with 4 bases in between. In DNA form, the CDR3 reads TGTGCCAGCAGTGAACGCAACGAGCAGTACTTC. It yields the protein CASSERNEQYF.

The chain joins TRBV10-3 to TRBJ2-7, with 9 bases identical to TRBD2. The germline V gene encodes CDR1 ENHRY and CDR2 SYGVKD. V gave up 6 bases and J gave up 3 bases; unmatched junction bases: 9. This CDR3 spans 15 amino acids. The CDR3 nucleotides are TGTGCCATCAGGCGACCGACTAGCGGAGGCTACGAGCAGTACTTC. This encodes CAIRRPTSGGYEQYF.

The V and J genes are TRBV5-6 and TRBJ1-1; no reliable D call. CDR1 and CDR2 from the germline V gene are SGHDT and YYEEEE. Trimming took 4 bases from V and 4 from J, leaving 11 bases between them. CDR3 length: 13 amino acids. The CDR3 region has the DNA TGTGCCAGCAGCGTCGGGAGAACCACTGAAGCTTTCTTT. It encodes CASSVGRTTEAFF. The whole variable domain, filled in from reference TRBV5-6 and TRBJ1-1, reads DAGVTQSPTHLIKTRGQQVTLRCSPKSGHDTVSWYQQALGQGPQFIFQYYEEEERQRGNFPDRFSGHQFPNYSSELNVNALLLGDSALYLCASSVGRTTEAFFGQGTRLTVV.

This clone has only a few counts. The genes are TRBV29-1 and TRBJ2-7, with 11 bases aligning to TRBD2. V shed 4 bases, J shed 11 bases, and the junction held 7 bases outside the gene matches. This CDR3 has 12 amino acids. Germline V CDR1 and CDR2: SQVTM, ANQGSEA. The CDR3 here is CSVGGSGREKYF. The DNA for the CDR3 is TGCAGCGTTGGAGGTAGCGGGAGGGAAAAGTACTTC.

The rearrangement joins TRBV11-2 to TRBJ2-2, with D perhaps being TRBD1 or TRBD2 (5 bases each). The CDR3 runs to 15 residues. CDR1 SGHAT and CDR2 FQNNGV come from the germline V gene. V lost 6 bases and J lost 9, with 20 bases in between. The DNA of the CDR3 is TGTGCCAGCAGACAACCGGGACGCCGGGGCCGGGAGCTGTTTTTT. Protein sequence: CASRQPGRRGRELFF.

The chain carries TRBV10-3 and TRBJ2-6; no reliable D call. CDR3 length: 15 amino acids. Trimming pared 8 bases from V and 0 bases from J, leaving 11 bases between. Germline CDR1 is ENHRY and CDR2 is SYGVKD. The CDR3 protein is CAIAGRISGANVLTF. CDR3 DNA: TGTGCCATCGCCGGACGAATCTCTGGGGCCAACGTCCTGACTTTC.

The V call is TRBV11-2, the J call TRBJ1-1, with D possibly being TRBD1 (6 bases). Germline assignment: CDR1 SGHAT and CDR2 FQNNGV. The CDR3 spans 16 residues. Trimming shortened V by 0 bases and J by 0 bases, and 11 bases separated the two germline ends. As DNA, the CDR3 is TGTGCCAGCAGCTTAGAGAGCAGGGGTATGAACACTGAAGCTTTCTTT. Its protein is CASSLESRGMNTEAFF.

This clone has a handful of counts. The chain joins TRBV7-9 to TRBJ2-2, with unresolved D. CDR3 size: 14 residues. Germline CDR1 is SEHNR and CDR2 is FQNEAQ (reference sequence). V lost 11 bases and J 0 bases, leaving 13 bases between the germline ends. The CDR3 spells CALQLGTNTGELFF. The DNA of the CDR3 is TGTGCCCTTCAATTGGGGACGAACACCGGGGAGCTGTTTTTT. Filled out from reference TRBV7-9 and TRBJ2-2, the complete variable domain reads DTGVSQNPRHKITKRGQNVTFRCDPISEHNRLYWYRQTLGQGPEFLTYFQNEAQLEKSRLLSDRFSAERPKGSFSTLEIQRTEQGDSAMYLCALQLGTNTGELFFGEGSRLTVL.

The V and J genes are TRBV2 and TRBJ2-2, with a tentative D call TRBD1 (5 bases). This CDR3 comprises 13 residues. CDR1 and CDR2 from the germline V gene are SNHLY and FYNNEI. V was trimmed by 10 bases and J by 4 bases, leaving 13 bases between them. The CDR3, as DNA: TGTGCCACTCTGGGGCAGCCCACCGGGGAGCTGTTTTTT. The encoded protein is CATLGQPTGELFF.

This clone has a handful of counts. The junction shows a germline mismatch at one end, possibly a read error. V gene TRBV20-1 combines with J gene TRBJ1-4, with D maybe TRBD1 (6 bases). Germline CDR1 and CDR2: DFQATT and SNEGSKA (reference sequence). The CDR3 is 11 residues long. Here the CDR3 reads CSASNRAQVIF. The CDR3 nucleotides are TGCAGTGCTTCGAACAGGGCTCAGGTTATTTTT.

J is TRBJ1-2 and V is TRBV5-1; no definite D call. The CDR3 extends over 13 amino acids. Germline CDR1 and CDR2: SGHRS and YFSETQ. The V gene lost 2 bases and the J gene lost 9 bases, with 14 bases spanning the gap. The CDR3 is CASSLSSGGSYTF. The CDR3 DNA reads TGCGCCAGCAGCTTATCGTCAGGAGGTAGCTACACCTTC. The full variable domain, rest sourced from reference TRBV5-1 and TRBJ1-2, is KAGVTQTPRYLIKTRGQQVTLSCSPISGHRSVSWYQQTPGQGLQFLFEYFSETQRNKGNFPGRFSGRQFSNSRSEMNVSTLELGDSALYLCASSLSSGGSYTFGSGTRLTVV.

This chain uses TRBV30 with TRBJ2-7, with 8 bases matching TRBD2. V lost 2 bases to trimming and J lost 3 bases; unmatched junction nucleotides: 9. The CDR3 contains 15 residues. Germline-derived CDR1 and CDR2 are GTSNPN and SVGIG (reference sequence). The chain's CDR3 is CAWSPPGTRNYEQYF. The CDR3 DNA follows: TGTGCCTGGAGTCCACCCGGGACTAGAAACTACGAGCAGTACTTC.

This sequence joins TRBV29-1 and TRBJ2-2; 10 bases align to TRBD2. The trim removed 4 bases at V and 5 bases at J, leaving 4 bases unmatched. The CDR3 consists of 14 residues. Germline V gene lookup returns CDR1 SQVTM and CDR2 ANQGSEA. CDR3 loop: CSVGPGLATGELFF. CDR3 in DNA: TGCAGCGTTGGCCCGGGACTAGCGACCGGGGAGCTGTTTTTT.

V usage is TRBV27 and J usage is TRBJ2-3; TRBD2 matches at 7 bases. The CDR3 runs 14 residues. Trimming took 2 bases from V and 5 from J; bases not matched to a gene: 4. Germline V gene lookup returns CDR1 MNHEY and CDR2 SMNVEV (reference sequence). CDR3 bases: TGTGCCAGCAGTTTAGCGGGAGTAGGAGATACGCAGTATTTT. Translating gives CASSLAGVGDTQYF.

The chain combines TRBV6-5 with TRBJ1-2, with 9 bases aligning to TRBD1. Germline V gene sequence: CDR1 MNHEY, CDR2 SVGAGI. V shed 6 bases, J shed 2 bases, and the junction held 4 bases outside the gene matches. The CDR3 consists of 14 residues. CDR3 protein: CASRRDRVNYGYTF. The DNA for the CDR3 is TGTGCCAGCAGGCGGGACAGGGTCAACTATGGCTACACCTTC.

The J gene is TRBJ1-1, the V gene TRBV2; TRBD1 aligns across 7 bases. This CDR3 comprises 14 residues. Germline V gene data show CDR1 as SNHLY and CDR2 as FYNNEI. With 6 bases clipped from V and 6 bases from J, the junction kept 10 bases outside the gene matches. CDR3 nucleotides: TGTGCCAGCAGCGGACAGGCAAAGGTGGCTGAAGCTTTCTTT. Translating gives CASSGQAKVAEAFF.

This clone was seen a few times. V gene TRBV5-1 combines with J gene TRBJ2-7; maybe TRBD1 (6 bases). Germline lookup yields CDR1 SGHRS and CDR2 YFSETQ. Trimming pared 3 bases from V and 6 bases from J, leaving 19 bases between. The CDR3 is 15 amino acids. CDR3 sequence: CASSSDVTGGSEQYF. The DNA of the CDR3 is TGCGCCAGCAGCTCAGATGTGACAGGCGGTAGCGAGCAGTACTTC.

The V and J genes are TRBV5-6 and TRBJ1-5; 7 nucleotides align to TRBD1. After removal of 5 bases from V and 3 bases from J, the junction contained 11 bases not matched to a gene. CDR3 length equals 16 residues. Germline V CDR1 and CDR2: SGHDT, YYEEEE. CDR3 in DNA: TGTGCCAGCAGTTGGACAGGTAGGATCCTCAATCAGCCCCAGCATTTT. It translates to CASSWTGRILNQPQHF.

J is TRBJ2-5 and V is TRBV5-1, with D possibly TRBD1 on 6 matching bases. Per the germline V gene, CDR1 is SGHRS and CDR2 is YFSETQ. The CDR3 is 14 residues long. The V gene lost 7 bases and the J gene lost 5 bases, with 18 bases spanning the gap. CDR3: CASHPTGTGETQYF. The CDR3 DNA reads TGCGCCAGCCATCCGACAGGCACAGGGGAGACCCAGTACTTC.